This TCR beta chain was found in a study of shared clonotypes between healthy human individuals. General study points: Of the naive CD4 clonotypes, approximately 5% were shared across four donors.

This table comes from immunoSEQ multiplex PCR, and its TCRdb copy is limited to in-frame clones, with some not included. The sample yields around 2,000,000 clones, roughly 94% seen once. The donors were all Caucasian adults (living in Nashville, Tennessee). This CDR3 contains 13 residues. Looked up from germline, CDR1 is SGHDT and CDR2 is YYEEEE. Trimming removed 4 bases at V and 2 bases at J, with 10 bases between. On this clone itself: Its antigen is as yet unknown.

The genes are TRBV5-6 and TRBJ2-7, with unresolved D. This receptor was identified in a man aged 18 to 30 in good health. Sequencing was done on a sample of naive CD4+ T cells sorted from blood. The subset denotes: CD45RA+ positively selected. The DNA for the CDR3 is TGTGCCAGCAGCCTTTTGGCCCCCTACGAGCAGTACTTC. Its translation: CASSLLAPYEQYF.